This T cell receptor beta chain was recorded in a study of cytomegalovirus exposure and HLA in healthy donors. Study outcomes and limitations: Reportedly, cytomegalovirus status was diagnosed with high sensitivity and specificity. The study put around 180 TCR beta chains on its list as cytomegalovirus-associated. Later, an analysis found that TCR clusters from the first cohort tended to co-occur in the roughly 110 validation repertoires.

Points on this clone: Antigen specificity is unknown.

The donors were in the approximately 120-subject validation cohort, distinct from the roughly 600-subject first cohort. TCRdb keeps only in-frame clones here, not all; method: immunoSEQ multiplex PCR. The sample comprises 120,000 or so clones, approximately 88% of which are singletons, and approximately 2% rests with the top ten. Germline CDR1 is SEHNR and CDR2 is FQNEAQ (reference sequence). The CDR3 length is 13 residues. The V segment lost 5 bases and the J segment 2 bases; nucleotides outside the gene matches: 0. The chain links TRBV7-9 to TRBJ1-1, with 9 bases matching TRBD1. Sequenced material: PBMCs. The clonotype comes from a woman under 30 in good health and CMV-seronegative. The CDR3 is CASSTGGNTEAFF. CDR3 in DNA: TGTGCCAGCAGCACAGGGGGCAACACTGAAGCTTTCTTT.